This T cell receptor (beta chain) originates from a study of blood T cell repertoires in COVID-19 (dated by TCRdb to between 2020 and 2021). For context, the study as a whole: Samples from collaborators originated in the United States, Italy and Spain and spanned both the acute and convalescent phases of COVID-19. The material from the prospective study consisted of cDNA or gDNA derived from T cells, B-cell-depleted T cells, or PBMCs. Where HLA class I and class II types were available, the types were taken from metadata supplied by the sample provider, not from assay-based typing. The dataset comprised deeply sampled blood TCRbeta repertoires from subjects exposed to, actively infected with, or recovered from COVID-19. A de-identified subject ID, COVID-19 status, age in years and sex were almost always included in the sample metadata. The samples were drawn from the first 160 participants of the ongoing ImmuneRACE study and from 1,254 subjects provided by 6 global collaborators. The repertoires were released in a freely available public database meant as a resource for research on the immune response to SARS-CoV-2. What the study reported, not specific to this receptor: The amount of clinical and demographic metadata varied by source and participant and was provided uncurated.

This clone has a single count. Its antigen remains undetermined. Base qualities are missing; no much larger clone stands one base away. CDR3 length: 15 amino acids, cysteine to phenylalanine. Here the CDR3 DNA is all that survives: 45 bases in frame from base 1. The germline V gene supplies CDR1 MDHEN and CDR2 SYDVKM. From V the trimming removes 6 bases and from J it removes 7 bases, while the gene matches leave 11 bases of the junction unaccounted for. TCRbeta CDR3 regions were amplified from genomic DNA by means of the immunoSEQ Assay, a bias-controlled multiplex PCR. The paper's processing steps were these. Within the assay, amplification of reference gene primers was used to estimate how many nucleated cells each sample contained. To quantify the absolute abundance of each unique TCRbeta CDR3 rearrangement, sequence reads were collapsed and filtered. For each sample, productive Simpson clonality was calculated as the square root of Simpson's diversity index over productive rearrangements. This immuneACCESS table, as held by TCRdb, lists in-frame sequences with V and J called but not all clones. Of the missing ones, under half trace to an unresolved V gene in checked studies; the others have no known cause. That table is the source of V, J and clone size, and D and trimming were worked out from the DNA. Recorded for this sample are approximately 170,000 clones; about 90% of them occurred a single time. Of the sample, more than 3% falls within the top ten clones.

Whole blood was collected in K2EDTA tubes by collaborating institutions according to the institutions' own protocols. For TCRbeta analysis, collaborators shipped samples as frozen whole blood, isolated PBMCs, or DNA extracted from either of those sample types. Sequences were obtained from peripheral blood. The receptor's source is a woman in her sixties or seventies with acute or convalescent COVID-19. The chain couples TRBV28 to TRBJ2-1; TRBD2 agrees with 8 junctional bases. Here the CDR3 is given as CASSRAGTSSNEQFF. The bases are TGTGCCAGCAGCAGAGCCGGGACTAGTTCAAATGAGCAGTTCTTC. This CDR3, with the reference TRBV28 and TRBJ2-1 proteins standing in past its ends, gives the full variable domain DVKVTQSSRYLVKRTGEKVFLECVQDMDHENMFWYRQDPGLGLRLIYFSYDVKMKEKGDIPEGYSVSREKKERFSLILESASTNQTSMYLCASSRAGTSSNEQFFGPGTRLTVL.